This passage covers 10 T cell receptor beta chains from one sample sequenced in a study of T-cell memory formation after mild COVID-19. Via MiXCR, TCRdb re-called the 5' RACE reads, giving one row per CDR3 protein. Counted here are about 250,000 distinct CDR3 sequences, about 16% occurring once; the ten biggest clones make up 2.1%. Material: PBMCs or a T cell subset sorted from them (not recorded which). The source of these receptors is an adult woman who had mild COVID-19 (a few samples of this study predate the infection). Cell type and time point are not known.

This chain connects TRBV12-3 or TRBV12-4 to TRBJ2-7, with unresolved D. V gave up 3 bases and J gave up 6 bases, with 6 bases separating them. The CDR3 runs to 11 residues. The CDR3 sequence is CASSLRGEQYF. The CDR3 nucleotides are TGTGCCAGCAGTTTGAGAGGCGAGCAGTACTTC.

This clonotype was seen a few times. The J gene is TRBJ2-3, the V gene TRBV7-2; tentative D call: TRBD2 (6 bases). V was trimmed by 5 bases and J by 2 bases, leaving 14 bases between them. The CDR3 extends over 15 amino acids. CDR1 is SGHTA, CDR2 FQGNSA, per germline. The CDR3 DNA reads TGTGCCAGCAGCCCTCGGGCGGGACTCACAGATACGCAGTATTTT. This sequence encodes CASSPRAGLTDTQYF.

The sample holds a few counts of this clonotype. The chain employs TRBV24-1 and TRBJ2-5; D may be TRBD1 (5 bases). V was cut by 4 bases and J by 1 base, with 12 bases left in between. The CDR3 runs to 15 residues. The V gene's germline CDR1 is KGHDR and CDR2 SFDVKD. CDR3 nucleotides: TGTGCCACCAGTGACACTACAGGATCCCAAGAGACCCAGTACTTC. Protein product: CATSDTTGSQETQYF.

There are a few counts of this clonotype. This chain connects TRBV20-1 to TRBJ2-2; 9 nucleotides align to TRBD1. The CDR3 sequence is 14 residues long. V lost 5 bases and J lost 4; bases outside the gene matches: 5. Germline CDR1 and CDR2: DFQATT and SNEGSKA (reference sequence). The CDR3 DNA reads TGCAGTGCTCACAGGGGGCTGGGCACCGGGGAGCTGTTTTTT. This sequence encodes CSAHRGLGTGELFF.

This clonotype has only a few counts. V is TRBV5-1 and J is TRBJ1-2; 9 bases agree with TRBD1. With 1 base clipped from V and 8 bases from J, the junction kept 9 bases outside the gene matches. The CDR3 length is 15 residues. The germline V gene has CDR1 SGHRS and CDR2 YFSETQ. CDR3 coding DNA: TGCGCCAGCAGCTTGTCCCCCGGGACAGGGAGCGGCTACACCTTC. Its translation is CASSLSPGTGSGYTF.

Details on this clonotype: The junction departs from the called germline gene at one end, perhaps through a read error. CDR3 residues: CSTSRGGLNTGELFF. The CDR3 DNA is TGCAGTACTAGCCGGGGTGGCCTGAACACCGGGGAGCTGTTTTTT. The chain uses TRBV20-1 and TRBJ2-2, with a weak D call TRBD2 (6 bases). Germline lookup yields CDR1 DFQATT and CDR2 SNEGSKA (reference sequence). The CDR3 is 15 amino acids.

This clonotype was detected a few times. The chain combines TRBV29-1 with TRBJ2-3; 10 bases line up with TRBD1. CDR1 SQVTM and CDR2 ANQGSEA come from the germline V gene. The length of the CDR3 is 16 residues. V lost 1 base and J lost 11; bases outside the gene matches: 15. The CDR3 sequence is CSVEGPTGGPPAGQYF. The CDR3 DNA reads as TGCAGCGTTGAAGGACCGACAGGGGGCCCGCCAGCCGGGCAGTATTTT.

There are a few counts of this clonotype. The CDR3 sequence: CASSLSTSGRGNEQFF. CDR3 sequence (DNA): TGTGCCAGCAGTTTATCCACTAGCGGGAGAGGCAATGAGCAGTTCTTC. This chain connects TRBV12-3 or TRBV12-4 to TRBJ2-1; 11 bases are a match to TRBD2. The CDR3 totals 16 residues. V trimming: 2 bases; J trimming: 6 bases; junction bases outside the gene matches: 6.

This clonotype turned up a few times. In nucleotides, the CDR3 is TGTGCCAGCAGTGGGACCATGACTCTCTGGACTGAAGCTTTCTTT. Protein sequence: CASSGTMTLWTEAFF. The rearrangement uses TRBV6-1 and TRBJ1-1, with D unresolved. The CDR3 has 15 amino acids. Germline V gives CDR1 MNHNS, CDR2 SASEGT. Deletions cut 4 bases from V and 5 bases from J, with 17 bases between.

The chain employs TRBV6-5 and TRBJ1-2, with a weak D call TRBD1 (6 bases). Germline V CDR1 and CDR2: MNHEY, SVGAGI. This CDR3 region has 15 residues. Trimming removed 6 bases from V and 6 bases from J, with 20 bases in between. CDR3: CASSLWGALEDGYTF. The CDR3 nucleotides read TGTGCCAGCAGCCTCTGGGGGGCATTAGAGGATGGCTACACCTTC.